A single sample is the source of the 21 T cell receptor beta chains below, sequenced in a study of cytomegalovirus exposure and HLA in healthy donors. The method was immunoSEQ multiplex PCR; TCRdb's version includes in-frame clones alone and lacks a portion of them. The repertoire holds roughly 50,000 clones, with 90% as singletons. The sequencing input was PBMCs. These receptors all come from a young man in good health and CMV-seronegative.

This sequence joins TRBV5-4 and TRBJ1-1; 7 positions agree with TRBD1. J gave up 4 bases and V 3 bases, and 12 bases lay outside the gene matches. Germline V gives CDR1 SGHNT, CDR2 YYREEE (reference sequence). The CDR3 has 16 residues. This CDR3 is CASSSQGGGSTTEAFF. In DNA form, the CDR3 reads TGTGCCAGCAGCTCCCAAGGGGGCGGGTCGACCACTGAAGCTTTCTTT.

The gene calls are TRBV28 and TRBJ2-2; the D gene is possibly TRBD1 (5 bases). With 7 bases removed from V and 0 bases from J, the gap between germline ends came to 9 bases. The germline V gene encodes CDR1 MDHEN and CDR2 SYDVKM. CDR3 length: 14 amino acids. The CDR3 loop is CASIRTPNTGELFF. CDR3 nucleotide sequence: TGTGCCAGCATCAGGACACCGAACACCGGGGAGCTGTTTTTT.

In this sample, this clone turned up once. The rearrangement joins TRBV14 to TRBJ2-1; TRBD2 matches at 8 bases. Germline CDR1 SGHDN, CDR2 FVKESK. The trim removed 0 bases at V and 10 bases at J, leaving 2 bases unmatched. This CDR3 has 13 amino acids. CDR3 sequence reads: CASSQEREAEQFF. Here the CDR3 DNA reads TGTGCCAGCAGCCAAGAGCGGGAGGCGGAGCAGTTCTTC. The full variable domain, in which reference TRBV14 and TRBJ2-1 provide the parts outside the CDR3, is EAGVTQFPSHSVIEKGQTVTLRCDPISGHDNLYWYRRVMGKEIKFLLHFVKESKQDESGMPNNRFLAERTGGTYSTLKVQPAELEDSGVYFCASSQEREAEQFFGPGTRLTVL.

The CDR3 bases are TGCAGCGTGGATGGACAGGGAAGTATAGATACGCAGTATTTT. This gives the protein CSVDGQGSIDTQYF. V usage is TRBV29-1 and J usage is TRBJ2-3; 8 nucleotides line up with TRBD1. In germline, CDR1 is SQVTM, CDR2 ANQGSEA. The CDR3 loop spans 14 amino acids. The ends lost 6 bases at V and 5 bases at J; junction bases unmatched: 10.

The chain couples TRBV5-1 to TRBJ2-5, with 13 bases that match TRBD2. Germline CDR1 reads SGHRS; CDR2 reads YFSETQ. The CDR3 is 15 amino acids. The junction had 1 base not matched to a gene; V was cut back by 2 bases and J by 3 bases. CDR3 region: CASSFGLAGEETQYF. CDR3 sequence (DNA): TGCGCCAGCAGCTTCGGACTAGCGGGGGAAGAGACCCAGTACTTC.

This chain connects TRBV25-1 to TRBJ2-1; D ambiguous. This CDR3 is 13 amino acids long. V lost 1 base and J 6 bases, leaving 7 bases between the germline ends. The germline gives CDR1 MGHDK, CDR2 SYGVNS. CDR3 residues: CASSEFPSNEQFF. The CDR3 DNA follows: TGTGCCAGCAGTGAATTTCCCTCCAATGAGCAGTTCTTC.

Remarks on this clone: One end of the junction does not line up with germline, which may come from a read error. The chain carries TRBV7-7 and TRBJ2-1; TRBD1 matches 7 bases. CDR3 length: 14 amino acids. Germline CDR1 SSHAT, CDR2 FNYEAQ (reference sequence). CDR3 in DNA: TGTGCTAGCAGCCCGACAGGGTTGAACAATGAGCAGTTCTTC. Translation: CASSPTGLNNEQFF.

The chain has TRBV4-1 and TRBJ2-7, with D tentatively TRBD1 (7 bases). The CDR3 is 17 amino acids. With 4 bases removed from V and 3 bases from J, the gap between germline ends came to 22 bases. The germline CDR1 and CDR2 sequences are MGHRA and YSYEKL. As DNA, the CDR3 is TGCGCCAGCAGCCCGCGGGACAGCCCAAGAACTTACTACGAGCAGTACTTC. Protein: CASSPRDSPRTYYEQYF.

The DNA for the CDR3 is TGTGCCACCAGCGCCGTCCCCGGGGGGAATCAGCCCCAGCATTTT. Its protein is CATSAVPGGNQPQHF. The gene calls are TRBV15 and TRBJ1-5; a possible D gene is TRBD1 (5 bases). V was shortened by 5 bases and J by 4 bases, with 15 bases between the two germline ends. There are 15 residues in the CDR3. Per the germline V gene, CDR1 is LNHNV and CDR2 is YYDKDF (reference sequence).

The chain employs TRBV14 and TRBJ2-7, with a weak D call TRBD1 (6 bases). The length of the CDR3 is 13 residues. The germline V gene has CDR1 SGHDN and CDR2 FVKESK. Trimming pared 4 bases from V and 2 bases from J, leaving 9 bases between. The CDR3 is CASSLGHTYEQYF. DNA for the CDR3: TGTGCCAGCAGCCTGGGACATACCTACGAGCAGTACTTC. Together with reference TRBV14 and TRBJ2-7, the CDR3 gives the full variable domain: EAGVTQFPSHSVIEKGQTVTLRCDPISGHDNLYWYRRVMGKEIKFLLHFVKESKQDESGMPNNRFLAERTGGTYSTLKVQPAELEDSGVYFCASSLGHTYEQYFGPGTRLTVT.

The J gene is TRBJ2-3, the V gene TRBV18, with TRBD1 matching 8 bases. The trim removed 1 base at V and 6 bases at J, leaving 12 bases unmatched. This CDR3 has 17 residues. CDR1 and CDR2 (germline): KGHSH, LQKENI. The CDR3 loop reads CASSPRTGQGWTDTQYF. CDR3 in DNA: TGTGCCAGCTCACCACGAACTGGACAGGGATGGACGGATACGCAGTATTTT.

The CDR3 nucleotides are TGTGCCAGCAGTGAGGGGTCGGGACTAGCGGTAGGGTTACGGAACGAGCAGTACTTC. This sequence encodes CASSEGSGLAVGLRNEQYF. This rearrangement joins TRBV6-1 to TRBJ2-7; 11 nucleotides line up with TRBD2. The CDR3 totals 19 residues. Per the germline V gene, CDR1 is MNHNS and CDR2 is SASEGT. The V and J ends lost 3 bases and 5 bases, in that order; junction bases with no gene match: 18.

The chain carries TRBV28 and TRBJ1-1; 7 nucleotides align to TRBD1. V dropped 6 bases and J dropped 3; count of bases not matched to a gene: 7. The CDR3 consists of 14 residues. Looked up from germline, CDR1 is MDHEN and CDR2 is SYDVKM. The CDR3 loop reads CASRDTGVYTEAFF. DNA for the CDR3: TGTGCCAGCAGAGATACAGGGGTTTACACTGAAGCTTTCTTT.

This clone was detected only once. This chain uses TRBV25-1 with TRBJ1-4, with TRBD1 as a possible D gene (6 bases). Germline V gene sequence: CDR1 MGHDK, CDR2 SYGVNS. The CDR3 extends over 12 amino acids. Between the trimmed V and J ends, which lost 5 bases and 7 bases, there was a span of 8 bases. CDR3 sequence reads: CASSLQGEKLFF. DNA of the CDR3: TGTGCCAGCAGTCTACAGGGTGAAAAACTGTTTTTT.

The chain links TRBV2 to TRBJ2-1; D might be TRBD2 (6 bases). CDR3 length: 16 residues. Germline V gene data show CDR1 as SNHLY and CDR2 as FYNNEI. V lost 6 bases and J lost 0, with 15 bases in between. This CDR3 is CASRRDSGNSYNEQFF. The CDR3 DNA is TGTGCCAGCAGGAGAGATAGCGGAAACTCCTACAATGAGCAGTTCTTC.

The J gene is TRBJ1-1, the V gene TRBV2, with 7 bases fitting TRBD1. The CDR3 has 14 residues. The J segment lost 0 bases and the V segment lost 5 bases, leaving 3 bases of the junction unmatched. Germline V lookup: CDR1 SNHLY, CDR2 FYNNEI. In nucleotides, the CDR3 is TGTGCCAGCAGTAGACAGGGAGTGAACACTGAAGCTTTCTTT. This encodes CASSRQGVNTEAFF.

CDR3 DNA sequence: TGTGCCAGCAGCCAAGGACAGGGTCAATCCTACGAGCAGTACTTC. It translates to CASSQGQGQSYEQYF. The rearrangement uses TRBV4-2 and TRBJ2-7, with 7 bases matching TRBD1. V was clipped by 1 base and J by 1 base; unmatched bases: 4. Per germline, CDR1 LGHNA and CDR2 YNFKEQ. This CDR3 has 15 amino acids.

This clone was seen many times. V and J are TRBV4-1 and TRBJ2-3; TRBD1 is a possible D gene (5 bases). The germline V gene encodes CDR1 MGHRA and CDR2 YSYEKL. Deletions cut 1 base from V and 1 base from J, with 15 bases between. The CDR3 spans 17 residues. DNA of the CDR3: TGCGCCAGCAGCCAAGTCCCTTGGGGCCGTGGCACAGATACGCAGTATTTT. This translates into CASSQVPWGRGTDTQYF.

V usage is TRBV4-1 and J usage is TRBJ1-1; the D is unclear. The ends were cut back, 0 bases at V and 3 bases at J, with 8 bases in the middle. The germline V gene has CDR1 MGHRA and CDR2 YSYEKL. The CDR3 sequence is 14 residues long. The CDR3 coding sequence is TGCGCCAGCAGCCAAGAAAGGACTGACACTGAAGCTTTCTTT. It codes for CASSQERTDTEAFF.

The V and J genes are TRBV5-1 and TRBJ1-1, with 7 positions matching TRBD1. Per germline, CDR1 SGHRS and CDR2 YFSETQ. CDR3 length: 16 residues. Trimming removed 2 bases from V and 0 bases from J; junction bases left unmatched: 7. The CDR3 bases are TGCGCCAGCAGCTTAACAGGGGACGGGATGAACACTGAAGCTTTCTTT. Its translation is CASSLTGDGMNTEAFF.

The V gene is TRBV2, the J gene TRBJ1-4, with D maybe TRBD1 (6 bases). CDR1 and CDR2 (germline): SNHLY, FYNNEI. The CDR3 totals 16 residues. V was shortened by 4 bases and J by 5 bases, with 17 bases between the two germline ends. CDR3 residues: CASSALRDTKNEKLFF. The CDR3 nucleotides read TGTGCCAGCAGTGCCCTCCGGGACACTAAAAATGAAAAACTGTTTTTT.